The 26 T cell receptor beta chains presented below share a single source sample, sequenced in a study of control samples from healthy donors and cancer patients (dated by TCRdb to about 2020). The method behind the library was the immunoSEQ multiplex PCR assay. TCRdb retrieved this table from immuneACCESS and kept in-frame rearrangements only. Not all clones are present; in checked studies, unresolved V genes account for under half, and no reason is known for the remainder. In this sample the table shows roughly 81,000 clones, 84% of which occur a single time. The ten largest account for around 10% of the sample. The sequenced sample consisted of PBMCs. All receptors derive from a man between 60 and 75 years old with head and neck cancer.

V and J are TRBV30 and TRBJ2-7; D tentatively reads TRBD1 or TRBD2 (6 bases each). The CDR3 spans 11 residues. V was pared by 3 bases and J by 9 bases, with 12 bases between. In germline, CDR1 is GTSNPN, CDR2 SVGIG (reference sequence). CDR3 DNA sequence: TGTGCCTGGAGACTAGGGGGGCCGCAGTACTTC. Translated, it gives CAWRLGGPQYF.

This clone appeared once. Additional DNA sequences in this sample encode the identical CDR3. The rearrangement joins TRBV3-1 (or the pseudogene TRBV3-2) to TRBJ1-1; D is undetermined. The V and J ends lost 3 bases and 4 bases respectively, with 12 bases between them. The length of the CDR3 is 14 residues. Germline V gene sequence: CDR1 LGHDT, CDR2 YNNKEL (reference sequence). The CDR3: CASSQSQRITEAFF. The CDR3 DNA sequence: TGTGCCAGCAGCCAGAGTCAGAGAATCACTGAAGCTTTCTTT.

The V call is TRBV4-2, the J call TRBJ2-3; D unclear. This CDR3 is 17 amino acids long. Trimming removed 0 bases at V and 0 bases at J, with 13 bases between. Germline assignment: CDR1 LGHNA and CDR2 YNFKEQ. The CDR3 region has the DNA TGTGCCAGCAGCCAAGATCCGGTTGGACGCAGCACAGATACGCAGTATTTT. Its protein is CASSQDPVGRSTDTQYF.

This clone was counted a few times. The chain links TRBV19 to TRBJ2-5, with TRBD2 matching 14 bases. In germline, CDR1 is LNHDA, CDR2 SQIVND (reference sequence). Trimming took 3 bases from V and 7 from J; bases not matched to a gene: 13. The CDR3 runs 18 residues. The CDR3 coding sequence is TGTGCCAGTAGTATCGGGATGGGACTAGCGGGAGCAAAGGGGACCCAGTACTTC. As protein: CASSIGMGLAGAKGTQYF. The variable domain in full, with the rest retrieved from reference TRBV19 and TRBJ2-5, is DGGITQSPKYLFRKEGQNVTLSCEQNLNHDAMYWYRQDPGQGLRLIYYSQIVNDFQKGDIAEGYSVSREKKESFPLTVTSAQKNPTAFYLCASSIGMGLAGAKGTQYFGPGTRLLVL.

The chain has TRBV30 and TRBJ1-4; D call uncertain. The V gene's germline CDR1 is GTSNPN and CDR2 SVGIG (reference sequence). The CDR3 sequence is 15 residues long. V lost 0 bases to trimming and J lost 4 bases, with 12 bases between them. The CDR3: CAWSVRESLNEKLFF. DNA of the CDR3: TGTGCCTGGAGTGTACGAGAGAGTCTTAATGAAAAACTGTTTTTT.

The chain is built from TRBV5-6 and TRBJ2-1, with 13 bases lining up with TRBD2. The ends lost 4 bases at V and 7 bases at J; junction bases unmatched: 14. Germline lookup yields CDR1 SGHDT and CDR2 YYEEEE. The CDR3 is 18 amino acids. The CDR3 nucleotides read TGTGCCAGCAGCCTTCCGGGACAAGGGACTAGCGGGACGAATGAGCAGTTCTTC. It is translated as CASSLPGQGTSGTNEQFF.

V usage is TRBV5-1 and J usage is TRBJ2-1; weak D call: TRBD2 (5 bases). CDR1 SGHRS and CDR2 YFSETQ come from the germline V gene. Trimming took 4 bases from V and 1 from J, leaving 18 bases between them. The CDR3 runs 17 residues. The CDR3 nucleotides are TGCGCCAGCAGCCGCAGTGGTGGGAGTACGTCCTACAATGAGCAGTTCTTC. Amino acid sequence: CASSRSGGSTSYNEQFF.

The CDR3 bases are TGTGCCAGCAGTTACGAGGACAACTACGAGCAGTACTTC. It translates to CASSYEDNYEQYF. The chain links TRBV6-2 or TRBV6-3 to TRBJ2-7, with D perhaps matching TRBD1 (5 bases). CDR3 length: 13 residues. Trimming pared 2 bases from V and 3 bases from J, leaving 8 bases between. Germline V lookup: CDR1 MNHEY, CDR2 SVGEGT.

The rearrangement uses TRBV28 and TRBJ1-4; perhaps TRBD1 as D (5 bases). The length of the CDR3 is 13 residues. The V end lost 5 bases, the J end lost 8 bases, and 12 bases lay between the germline ends. The V gene's germline CDR1 is MDHEN and CDR2 SYDVKM. The CDR3 sequence: CASSGRETEKLFF. DNA for the CDR3: TGTGCCAGCAGTGGCAGGGAGACAGAAAAACTGTTTTTT.

The rearrangement joins TRBV5-1 to TRBJ2-1, with D possibly TRBD2 on 6 matching bases. CDR3 length: 16 residues. CDR1 is SGHRS and CDR2 is YFSETQ in the germline V gene. Trimming took off 5 bases at V and 1 base at J, with 16 bases between the two ends. The CDR3 is CASSQRGGNSYNEQFF. For the CDR3, the DNA is TGCGCCAGCAGTCAGAGGGGCGGGAATTCCTACAATGAGCAGTTCTTC. Full variable domain (rest looked up from reference TRBV5-1 and TRBJ2-1): KAGVTQTPRYLIKTRGQQVTLSCSPISGHRSVSWYQQTPGQGLQFLFEYFSETQRNKGNFPGRFSGRQFSNSRSEMNVSTLELGDSALYLCASSQRGGNSYNEQFFGPGTRLTVL.

In its sample, this clone was seen a few times. The chain links TRBV11-2 to TRBJ2-1; TRBD2 matches 8 bases. The CDR3 length is 16 residues. Germline CDR1 reads SGHAT; CDR2 reads FQNNGV. Losses at the gene ends were 1 base for V and 3 bases for J; bases not matched to a gene: 5. The CDR3 nucleotides are TGTGCCAGCAGCTTAGGAACTAGCGGCTACTACAATGAGCAGTTCTTC. It encodes CASSLGTSGYYNEQFF.

The count of this clone is one. The rearrangement uses TRBV3-1 (or the pseudogene TRBV3-2) and TRBJ1-1, with 9 bases aligning to TRBD1. The CDR3 spans 14 residues. After removal of 2 bases from V and 5 bases from J, the junction contained 3 bases not matched to a gene. Germline lookup yields CDR1 LGHDT and CDR2 YNNKEL (reference sequence). The CDR3 bases are TGTGCCAGCAGCCAATCCGACAGGGGGACTGAAGCTTTCTTT. It specifies CASSQSDRGTEAFF.

This CDR3 is CASSRWGSSYEQYF. The DNA of the CDR3 is TGTGCCAGCAGTAGATGGGGCAGCTCCTACGAGCAGTACTTC. This chain uses TRBV28 with TRBJ2-7; TRBD1 is a possible D gene (5 bases). Trimming took 5 bases from V and 0 from J, leaving 11 bases between them. The germline V gene has CDR1 MDHEN and CDR2 SYDVKM. CDR3 size: 14 residues.

The rearrangement joins TRBV5-1 to TRBJ2-1; 14 positions agree with TRBD2. Germline CDR1 reads SGHRS; CDR2 reads YFSETQ. This CDR3 has 16 residues. Germline trimming cut 4 bases from V and 10 bases from J; bases unmatched to any gene: 10. CDR3 amino acids: CASSPPGLAGAREQFF. The DNA of the CDR3 is TGCGCCAGCAGCCCCCCGGGACTAGCGGGAGCGCGCGAGCAGTTCTTC.

This sequence joins TRBV7-9 and TRBJ2-2; 7 bases match TRBD2. V was clipped by 5 bases and J by 4 bases; unmatched bases: 10. This CDR3 has 16 residues. Germline CDR1 and CDR2: SEHNR and FQNEAQ (reference sequence). CDR3 DNA: TGTGCCAGCAGCCCACACGGGGCGGGAGCCACCGGGGAGCTGTTTTTT. Protein product: CASSPHGAGATGELFF.

As for this clone: Sequence at one end of the junction differs from germline and may be a read error. CDR3 residues: CASSATDGYIF. DNA of the CDR3: TGTGCCAGCAGCGCCACAGATGGCTACATCTTC. The rearrangement links TRBV7-9 to TRBJ1-2; no firm D call. Germline lookup yields CDR1 SEHNR and CDR2 FQNEAQ (reference sequence). This CDR3 region has 11 residues. The full variable domain, rest sourced from reference TRBV7-9 and TRBJ1-2, is DTGVSQNPRHKITKRGQNVTFRCDPISEHNRLYWYRQTLGQGPEFLTYFQNEAQLEKSRLLSDRFSAERPKGSFSTLEIQRTEQGDSAMYLCASSATDGYIFGSGTRLTVV.

V gene TRBV5-8 combines with J gene TRBJ2-3; D gene uncertain. Trimming pared 1 base from V and 1 base from J, leaving 4 bases between. This CDR3 spans 13 amino acids. Germline values: CDR1 SGHTS, CDR2 YDEGEE. For the CDR3, the DNA is TGTGCCAGCAGCTTGAGAGGCACAGATACGCAGTATTTT. Translation: CASSLRGTDTQYF.

The V call is TRBV5-1, the J call TRBJ1-2; D gene uncertain. CDR3 length: 14 residues. The V gene's germline CDR1 is SGHRS and CDR2 YFSETQ. Trimming shortened V by 0 bases and J by 4 bases, and 10 bases separated the two germline ends. The DNA of the CDR3 is TGCGCCAGCAGCTTGGGGGATATTGGCTATGGCTACACCTTC. Its protein is CASSLGDIGYGYTF.

V gene TRBV7-9 combines with J gene TRBJ1-6; 7 nucleotides match TRBD1. The germline V gene encodes CDR1 SEHNR and CDR2 FQNEAQ (reference sequence). With 5 bases clipped from V and 1 base from J, the junction kept 8 bases outside the gene matches. This CDR3 has 17 residues. DNA of the CDR3: TGTGCCAGCAGCCAGGCGGCCAGGGGGTCCTATAATTCACCCCTCCACTTT. It translates to CASSQAARGSYNSPLHF.

This clone was recorded once. The chain has TRBV7-9 and TRBJ2-1; D uncertain. Germline V gene data show CDR1 as SEHNR and CDR2 as FQNEAQ (reference sequence). Trimming left V 3 bases short and J 13 bases short, with 13 bases between. The CDR3 spans 12 residues. The CDR3 here is CASSFDRAYQFF. Written as DNA, the CDR3 is TGTGCCAGCAGCTTTGACCGGGCCTACCAGTTCTTC.

The rearrangement joins TRBV19 to TRBJ1-1; 7 bases agree with TRBD1. After removal of 8 bases from V and 5 bases from J, the junction contained 23 bases not matched to a gene. The CDR3 covers 18 residues. CDR1 is LNHDA, CDR2 SQIVND, per germline (reference sequence). The DNA of the CDR3 is TGTGCCAGTTCTCCGCCAACAGGGGCAGGAGAACGGGGGACTGAAGCTTTCTTT. This encodes CASSPPTGAGERGTEAFF.

A single count supports this clone. V and J are TRBV7-9 and TRBJ2-1; D assignment may be TRBD1 or TRBD2 (6 bases each). Trimming took off 1 base at V and 8 bases at J, with 9 bases between the two ends. Germline CDR1 SEHNR, CDR2 FQNEAQ (reference sequence). CDR3 length equals 13 residues. Here the CDR3 reads CASSLVGGYEQFF. The DNA for the CDR3 is TGTGCCAGCAGCTTAGTAGGGGGGTATGAGCAGTTCTTC.

The genes are TRBV6-5 and TRBJ2-1; 11 bases agree with TRBD2. Germline V gene lookup returns CDR1 MNHEY and CDR2 SVGAGI. CDR3 size: 16 residues. After removal of 0 bases from V and 5 bases from J, the junction contained 3 bases not matched to a gene. The CDR3 nucleotides are TGTGCCAGCAGTTACTCGTTAGCGGGAGGGCACAATGAGCAGTTCTTC. This encodes CASSYSLAGGHNEQFF.

V and J are TRBV7-8 and TRBJ1-5, with D uncertain. V lost 1 base and J lost 8, with 12 bases in between. CDR1 SGHVS and CDR2 FQNEAQ come from the germline V gene. The CDR3 runs to 14 residues. In DNA, the CDR3 is TGTGCCAGCAGCTTAGAGCGGGGTACAAAGCCCCAGCATTTT. Translating gives CASSLERGTKPQHF.

This clone came up once. This chain uses TRBV5-1 with TRBJ1-4, with D hard to call. The CDR3 extends over 13 amino acids. Trimming cost V 4 bases and J 5 bases, with 9 bases left between them. Germline values: CDR1 SGHRS, CDR2 YFSETQ. In DNA form, the CDR3 reads TGCGCCAGCAGCCCGGACGGGAATGAAAAACTGTTTTTT. The encoded protein is CASSPDGNEKLFF.

The chain couples TRBV5-6 to TRBJ2-5, with 7 bases identical to TRBD1. Germline V gene sequence: CDR1 SGHDT, CDR2 YYEEEE. CDR3 length: 14 residues. Losses at the gene ends were 3 bases for V and 5 bases for J; bases not matched to a gene: 7. CDR3 DNA: TGTGCCAGCAGCTCAATACAGGGGTTGGAGACCCAGTACTTC. Its protein product is CASSSIQGLETQYF.